This TCR beta chain was captured in a study of cytomegalovirus exposure and HLA in healthy donors. Study-level results: Confirmation was obtained in vitro that a few CMV-associated chains are specific for CMV antigens.

As for this clone: The target antigen is unknown.

The germline gives CDR1 SQVTM, CDR2 ANQGSEA. CDR3 length equals 13 residues. Trimming took off 5 bases at V and 0 bases at J, with 9 bases between the two ends. The PCR contained 60 Vbeta and 13 Jbeta primers. In the original processing: Around 80 million unique TCR beta chains, roughly 11 million of them shared, were counted by a later analysis. TCRdb's copy holds only in-frame clones and misses some; the assay was immunoSEQ multiplex PCR. The V and J calls and clone size come from that table; D and trimming were worked out from the DNA. This sample has more than 150,000 clones; more than 65% occur once, and the top ten carry 2% to 2.5%.

V usage is TRBV29-1 and J usage is TRBJ2-3; perhaps TRBD2 as D (6 bases). Sequencing was carried out using PBMCs. This sequence was found in a woman in her 30s in good health and CMV-seropositive. The CDR3 loop is CSVNSGSTDTQYF. The CDR3 DNA reads TGCAGCGTTAATAGCGGAAGCACAGATACGCAGTATTTT.